This T cell receptor beta chain came from a study of cytomegalovirus exposure and HLA in healthy donors. Healthy individuals who donated bone marrow served as the donors. This CDR3 is 15 amino acids long. Primers: 60 Vbeta forward and 13 Jbeta reverse. Measured with immunoSEQ multiplex PCR; TCRdb has only the in-frame clones, and not every one. The data hold about 140,000 clones, with 76% observed a single time. This chain connects TRBV7-5 to TRBJ1-2; TRBD1 is the table's D call, not checked against the DNA. TRBV7-5 is a listed pseudogene. The sequence was collected from a man aged 18 to 29 in good health and CMV-seronegative. The sample taken for sequencing was PBMCs. CDR3 region: CARSLDRGRKDGYTF. In nucleotides, the CDR3 is TGTGCCAGAAGCCTGGACAGGGGGCGTAAAGATGGCTACACCTTC.